Below, 30 T cell receptor beta chains from the same sample are listed, as sequenced in a study of cytomegalovirus exposure and HLA in healthy donors. Amplification used 60 Vbeta primers and 13 Jbeta primers. Measured with immunoSEQ multiplex PCR; TCRdb has only the in-frame clones, and not every one. The sample contains over 110,000 clones, about 79% of which appear only once. Material: PBMCs. These receptors all stem from a male donor in good health and CMV-seronegative.

The chain links TRBV4-3 to TRBJ2-1; TRBD1 matches 8 bases. The V segment lost 0 bases and the J segment 3 bases; nucleotides outside the gene matches: 1. CDR1 LGHNA and CDR2 YSLEER come from the germline V gene. The CDR3 spans 15 residues. For the CDR3, the DNA is TGCGCCAGCAGCCAAGAAACAGGGGGCTACAATGAGCAGTTCTTC. Encoded protein: CASSQETGGYNEQFF.

This clone has just one count. The rearrangement links TRBV19 to TRBJ1-1; 7 nucleotides match TRBD1. The CDR3 runs to 14 residues. With V trimmed by 5 bases and J by 4 bases, 7 bases remained unmatched. CDR1 LNHDA and CDR2 SQIVND come from the germline V gene (reference sequence). The CDR3 DNA reads TGTGCCAGTAGTTTCGACAGGGCGAGCACTGAAGCTTTCTTT. The encoded protein is CASSFDRASTEAFF.

This chain joins TRBV7-9 and TRBJ2-6; a weak D match, TRBD2 (6 bases). This CDR3 is built from 14 residues. The germline V gene encodes CDR1 SEHNR and CDR2 FQNEAQ (reference sequence). The V and J ends lost 10 bases and 2 bases respectively, with 12 bases between them. Written as DNA, the CDR3 is TGTGCCACCGCCGGGGGAACTGGGGCCAACGTCCTGACTTTC. The encoded protein is CATAGGTGANVLTF.

This clone has a handful of counts. J is TRBJ1-5 and V is TRBV6-1, with D tentatively TRBD1 (6 bases). The V and J ends lost 11 bases and 5 bases respectively, with 13 bases between them. The CDR3 has 12 residues. The germline gives CDR1 MNHNS, CDR2 SASEGT. CDR3 in amino acids: CAVRDTHQPQHF. In DNA form, the CDR3 reads TGTGCCGTCCGGGACACTCATCAGCCCCAGCATTTT.

CDR3 amino acids: CAWNSGQGNTGELFF. The DNA of the CDR3 is TGTGCCTGGAACTCGGGACAGGGGAACACCGGGGAGCTGTTTTTT. The chain has TRBV30 and TRBJ2-2; 9 bases are shared with TRBD1. Germline CDR1 and CDR2: GTSNPN and SVGIG (reference sequence). This CDR3 comprises 15 residues. Trimming at V came to 4 bases and at J to 1 base, leaving 4 bases not matched to a gene.

CDR3 in amino acids: CASSLRDRANYGYTF. CDR3 bases: TGTGCCAGCAGCTTACGGGACAGGGCTAACTATGGCTACACCTTC. J is TRBJ1-2 and V is TRBV7-9; 9 nucleotides align to TRBD1. The germline gives CDR1 SEHNR, CDR2 FQNEAQ (reference sequence). Unmatched junction bases numbered 1, after V lost 2 bases and J lost 0 bases. The CDR3 is made up of 15 amino acids. Full variable domain (missing parts from reference TRBV7-9 and TRBJ1-2): DTGVSQNPRHKITKRGQNVTFRCDPISEHNRLYWYRQTLGQGPEFLTYFQNEAQLEKSRLLSDRFSAERPKGSFSTLEIQRTEQGDSAMYLCASSLRDRANYGYTFGSGTRLTVV.

The V gene is TRBV7-3, the J gene TRBJ2-2; no definite D call. V was trimmed by 5 bases and J by 8 bases, leaving 15 bases between them. The CDR3 runs 14 residues. Looked up from germline, CDR1 is SGHTA and CDR2 is FQGTGA. The CDR3 coding sequence is TGTGCCAGCAGCCGAACCGGAGTTTTTGGGGAGCTGTTTTTT. Its protein is CASSRTGVFGELFF.

For this clone: This sample also contains other DNA sequences that code for the same CDR3. The J gene is TRBJ2-7, the V gene TRBV5-6; 10 nucleotides align to TRBD1. V lost 2 bases to trimming and J lost 6 bases; unmatched junction nucleotides: 5. Germline V lookup: CDR1 SGHDT, CDR2 YYEEEE. CDR3 size: 14 residues. CDR3 sequence reads: CASSFGTGAGEQYF. For the CDR3, the DNA is TGTGCCAGCAGCTTTGGGACAGGGGCCGGCGAGCAGTACTTC.

CDR3 amino acids: CASSSGTLSNQPQHF. DNA for the CDR3: TGTGCCAGCAGCTCCGGGACACTTAGCAATCAGCCCCAGCATTTT. The chain links TRBV27 to TRBJ1-5; D may be TRBD1 (6 bases). Germline values: CDR1 MNHEY, CDR2 SMNVEV (reference sequence). This CDR3 contains 15 residues. V gave up 6 bases and J gave up 0 bases, with 12 bases separating them.

This clone was observed a single time. The chain links TRBV29-1 to TRBJ2-2; 8 bases agree with TRBD2. Germline CDR1 reads SQVTM; CDR2 reads ANQGSEA. The CDR3 has 13 amino acids. Losses at the gene ends were 5 bases for V and 5 bases for J; bases not matched to a gene: 4. The CDR3 reads CSVRASGTGELFF. The CDR3 DNA is TGCAGCGTTAGGGCTAGCGGGACCGGGGAGCTGTTTTTT.

V is TRBV18 and J is TRBJ2-5; a possible D gene is TRBD1 (5 bases). Trimming removed 2 bases at V and 4 bases at J, with 14 bases between. CDR1 and CDR2 (germline): KGHSH, LQKENI. The CDR3 covers 15 residues. The CDR3: CASSPAQGGRETQYF. The CDR3 DNA is TGTGCCAGCTCACCAGCGCAGGGTGGTAGAGAGACCCAGTACTTC.

The chain couples TRBV19 to TRBJ1-1; 7 positions agree with TRBD1. CDR3 length equals 15 residues. Germline CDR1 reads LNHDA; CDR2 reads SQIVND (reference sequence). The ends lost 3 bases at V and 4 bases at J; junction bases unmatched: 8. This CDR3 is CASSISGTALTEAFF. CDR3 bases: TGTGCCAGTAGTATCTCCGGGACAGCACTCACTGAAGCTTTCTTT.

The rearrangement joins TRBV19 to TRBJ2-7; a possible D gene is TRBD2 (6 bases). V was clipped by 3 bases and J by 6 bases, with 12 bases between them. Germline V gene sequence: CDR1 LNHDA, CDR2 SQIVND (reference sequence). The CDR3 totals 13 residues. Here the CDR3 DNA reads TGTGCCAGTAGTATGAGGCGGGGTCGCGAGCAGTACTTC. It specifies CASSMRRGREQYF.

This clone was counted a few times. The V call is TRBV14, the J call TRBJ2-7; the match to TRBD2 covers 8 bases. Germline-derived CDR1 and CDR2 are SGHDN and FVKESK. The CDR3 consists of 15 residues. Trimming took 4 bases from V and 6 from J; bases not matched to a gene: 11. CDR3 sequence reads: CASSLLPAGVSEQYF. DNA of the CDR3: TGTGCCAGCAGCCTCCTCCCAGCGGGAGTTAGCGAGCAGTACTTC.

This clone was picked up a small number of times. The chain recombines TRBV7-9 with TRBJ1-1; no definite D call. Looked up from germline, CDR1 is SEHNR and CDR2 is FQNEAQ (reference sequence). The CDR3 is 13 residues long. V was trimmed by 5 bases and J by 11 bases, leaving 18 bases between them. DNA of the CDR3: TGTGCCAGCAGCCCCTTATCGGTCGACAAGGCTTTCTTT. Amino acid sequence: CASSPLSVDKAFF.

This clone has only one observation. The V and J genes are TRBV28 and TRBJ1-5, with 8 bases matching TRBD1. With 2 bases clipped from V and 3 bases from J, the junction kept 3 bases outside the gene matches. Germline lookup yields CDR1 MDHEN and CDR2 SYDVKM. The CDR3 spans 15 residues. The CDR3 coding sequence is TGTGCCAGCAGTTTAGGGGACAGGTACAATCAGCCCCAGCATTTT. This codes for CASSLGDRYNQPQHF.

The rearrangement links TRBV6-4 to TRBJ2-2, with D possibly being TRBD2 (6 bases). Trimming pared 6 bases from V and 5 bases from J, leaving 10 bases between. The germline V gene has CDR1 MRHNA and CDR2 SNTAGT. The CDR3 loop spans 13 amino acids. CDR3 region: CASRGGETGELFF. Here the CDR3 DNA reads TGTGCCAGCAGGGGGGGAGAGACCGGGGAGCTGTTTTTT.

The chain uses TRBV5-1 and TRBJ2-2, with 11 bases matching TRBD2. J was trimmed by 5 bases and V by 4 bases; bases with no gene match: 4. The length of the CDR3 is 15 residues. Germline V gene sequence: CDR1 SGHRS, CDR2 YFSETQ. The CDR3 protein is CASSDSGRGTGELFF. The DNA of the CDR3 is TGCGCCAGCAGCGATAGCGGGAGGGGAACCGGGGAGCTGTTTTTT.

The CDR3 DNA sequence: TGTGCCAGCAGCTTAGGGTGGCTCAGTTCTGGTGATCAGCCCCAGCATTTT. It yields the protein CASSLGWLSSGDQPQHF. V gene TRBV7-2 combines with J gene TRBJ1-5; no clear D gene. Germline CDR1 and CDR2: SGHTA and FQGNSA. The CDR3 runs 17 residues. Deletions cut 1 base from V and 5 bases from J, with 18 bases between.

The V gene is TRBV5-1, the J gene TRBJ2-5; TRBD1 matches 7 bases. Germline V gives CDR1 SGHRS, CDR2 YFSETQ. CDR3 size: 14 residues. After removal of 4 bases from V and 3 bases from J, the junction contained 6 bases not matched to a gene. CDR3 loop: CASSAPQGEETQYF. The CDR3 DNA reads as TGCGCCAGCAGCGCGCCCCAGGGGGAAGAGACCCAGTACTTC.

The V gene is TRBV6-5, the J gene TRBJ2-7; perhaps TRBD2 as D (6 bases). V lost 5 bases and J lost 5, with 16 bases in between. This CDR3 comprises 14 residues. Germline assignment: CDR1 MNHEY and CDR2 SVGAGI. This CDR3 reads CASSPAGSPHEQYF. For the CDR3, the DNA is TGTGCCAGCAGTCCCGCGGGAAGCCCGCACGAGCAGTACTTC.

The V and J genes are TRBV5-1 and TRBJ1-1; a possible D gene is TRBD1 (6 bases). In germline, CDR1 is SGHRS, CDR2 YFSETQ. The CDR3 covers 15 residues. Trimming left V 2 bases short and J 7 bases short, with 18 bases between. CDR3 sequence: CASSFSPTGLGEAFF. The CDR3 nucleotides read TGCGCCAGCAGCTTCTCGCCTACAGGGTTGGGTGAAGCTTTCTTT.

The J gene is TRBJ2-7, the V gene TRBV4-1, with TRBD2 matching over 7 bases. Trimming took 0 bases from V and 3 from J; bases not matched to a gene: 2. Germline CDR1 MGHRA, CDR2 YSYEKL. The CDR3 covers 14 residues. CDR3 sequence reads: CASSQEGLVYEQYF. DNA for the CDR3: TGCGCCAGCAGCCAAGAAGGACTAGTCTACGAGCAGTACTTC.

In DNA form, the CDR3 reads TGCAGCGTTGAAGGCTCGGGGCAAGAGACCCAGTACTTC. The encoded protein is CSVEGSGQETQYF. V gene TRBV29-1 combines with J gene TRBJ2-5; tentative D call: TRBD2 (5 bases). Trimming removed 1 base from V and 2 bases from J, with 8 bases in between. Per the germline V gene, CDR1 is SQVTM and CDR2 is ANQGSEA. CDR3 length: 13 amino acids.

The genes are TRBV28 and TRBJ2-7, with TRBD1 matching 7 bases. Germline CDR1 and CDR2: MDHEN and SYDVKM. V shed 6 bases and J 3 bases; nucleotides not matched to a gene: 11. This CDR3 spans 15 amino acids. The CDR3 bases are TGTGCCAGCAGCACCGGACAGGTAGGGATCTACGAGCAGTACTTC. Its protein product is CASSTGQVGIYEQYF.

This clone was picked up a small number of times. The V call is TRBV7-6, the J call TRBJ2-5; maybe TRBD2 (6 bases). Trimming pared 0 bases from V and 5 bases from J, leaving 10 bases between. Germline CDR1 is SGHVS and CDR2 is FNYEAQ. The CDR3 consists of 14 residues. The CDR3 reads CASSLAGGGETQYF. In DNA, the CDR3 is TGTGCCAGCAGCTTAGCGGGAGGCGGGGAGACCCAGTACTTC.

This chain connects TRBV4-1 to TRBJ2-7; TRBD1 might be the D (5 bases). CDR3 length equals 13 residues. V was shortened by 4 bases and J by 0 bases, with 7 bases between the two germline ends. Germline CDR1 and CDR2: MGHRA and YSYEKL. The CDR3: CASSLDSSYEQYF. DNA for the CDR3: TGCGCCAGCAGCCTCGACAGCTCCTACGAGCAGTACTTC.

This sequence joins TRBV4-2 and TRBJ2-5; 7 nucleotides align to TRBD2. This CDR3 is built from 16 residues. Germline CDR1 reads LGHNA; CDR2 reads YNFKEQ. The ends lost 0 bases at V and 2 bases at J; junction bases unmatched: 6. The CDR3: CASSQERDYVQETQYF. The CDR3 DNA follows: TGTGCCAGCAGCCAAGAACGGGACTATGTTCAAGAGACCCAGTACTTC.

The chain has TRBV5-6 and TRBJ2-1; 8 nucleotides align to TRBD2. Germline V gene data show CDR1 as SGHDT and CDR2 as YYEEEE. The CDR3 has 15 amino acids. The ends lost 7 bases at V and 8 bases at J; junction bases unmatched: 14. The CDR3 loop is CASGEAGVVRYEQFF. The CDR3 DNA sequence: TGTGCCAGCGGAGAAGCGGGAGTGGTCCGGTATGAGCAGTTCTTC.

J is TRBJ2-7 and V is TRBV27, with 8 bases lining up with TRBD2. Germline CDR1 MNHEY, CDR2 SMNVEV (reference sequence). The CDR3 length is 13 residues. Trimming took 4 bases from V and 4 from J; bases not matched to a gene: 3. The CDR3: CASSYTSGYEQYF. CDR3 nucleotide sequence: TGTGCCAGCAGTTATACTAGCGGATACGAGCAGTACTTC.